The next 3 T cell receptor beta chains were all read from a single sample in a study of blood T cells in healthy people across ages. The second PCR ran about 6 to 11 cycles with a sample-barcoded 5' primer and J-beta primers. Each CDR3 protein gets one entry after TCRdb re-called the 5' RACE reads with MiXCR. The sample lists around 940,000 distinct CDR3 sequences; just over 50% were seen once. The sequencing sample was made of blood. The receptors stem from an older woman in good health.

This clonotype was picked up a small number of times. The CDR3 region is CSAEGGRLYNEQFF. CDR3 coding DNA: TGCAGCGCTGAGGGCGGGAGACTCTACAATGAGCAGTTCTTC. V gene TRBV29-1 combines with J gene TRBJ2-1, with 7 positions matching TRBD2. The length of the CDR3 is 14 residues. CDR1 is SQVTM and CDR2 is ANQGSEA in the germline V gene. J was trimmed by 3 bases and V by 7 bases; bases with no gene match: 9.

The rearrangement links TRBV21-1 to TRBJ2-7; the table assigns TRBD2, which was not confirmed against the DNA. TRBV21-1 is tagged as a pseudogene. The CDR3 is 17 residues long. This chain's CDR3 is CASWQGLAGESDYEQYF. DNA for the CDR3: TGTGCCAGCTGGCAGGGACTAGCGGGAGAAAGCGACTACGAGCAGTACTTC.

V usage is TRBV4-1 and J usage is TRBJ1-5, with 7 nucleotides matching TRBD1. The germline gives CDR1 MGHRA, CDR2 YSYEKL. With V trimmed by 2 bases and J by 7 bases, 8 bases remained unmatched. The CDR3 is made up of 15 amino acids. The CDR3 region is CASSQPGTVEQPQHF. CDR3 DNA sequence: TGCGCCAGCAGCCAACCCGGGACAGTGGAACAGCCCCAGCATTTT.